This T cell receptor (beta chain) comes out of a study of shared T cell receptors in the human thymus. CDR1 and CDR2 from the germline V gene are MNHEY and SMNVEV (reference sequence). The trim removed 5 bases at V and 1 base at J, leaving 12 bases unmatched. The CDR3 consists of 18 residues. The data were produced by immunoSEQ multiplex PCR, yet TCRdb's version contains in-frame clones alone and is incomplete. The table includes 500,000 to 750,000 clones, 88% detected once. Separately, the same data were catalogued under a study of human thymus T cells. Turning to that study: Donation came from healthy Finnish infants having corrective surgery for congenital heart defects. Related studies noted strongly shared thymic repertoires across unrelated people.

The receptor's source is a boy in the first two years of life with a congenital heart defect. The sequenced material came from thymocytes. V usage is TRBV27 and J usage is TRBJ1-2, with TRBD1 matching over 11 bases. CDR3 sequence reads: CASSPPGTGGLLNYGYTF. The DNA of the CDR3 is TGTGCCAGCAGTCCCCCCGGGACAGGGGGTCTCCTTAACTATGGCTACACCTTC.